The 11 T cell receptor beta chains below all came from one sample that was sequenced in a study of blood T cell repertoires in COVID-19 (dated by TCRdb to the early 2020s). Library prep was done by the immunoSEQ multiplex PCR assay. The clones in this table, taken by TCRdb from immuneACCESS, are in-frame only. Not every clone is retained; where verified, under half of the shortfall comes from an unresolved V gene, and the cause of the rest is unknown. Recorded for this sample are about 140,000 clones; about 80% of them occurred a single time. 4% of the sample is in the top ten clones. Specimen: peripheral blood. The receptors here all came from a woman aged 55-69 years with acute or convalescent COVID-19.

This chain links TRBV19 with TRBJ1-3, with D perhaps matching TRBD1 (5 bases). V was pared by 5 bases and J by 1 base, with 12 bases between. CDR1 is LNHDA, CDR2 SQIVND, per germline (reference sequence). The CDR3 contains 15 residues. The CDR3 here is CASSPGRTSGNTIYF. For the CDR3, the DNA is TGTGCCAGTAGTCCAGGGCGAACATCTGGAAACACCATATATTTT. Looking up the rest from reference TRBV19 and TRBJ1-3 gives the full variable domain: DGGITQSPKYLFRKEGQNVTLSCEQNLNHDAMYWYRQDPGQGLRLIYYSQIVNDFQKGDIAEGYSVSREKKESFPLTVTSAQKNPTAFYLCASSPGRTSGNTIYFGEGSWLTVV.

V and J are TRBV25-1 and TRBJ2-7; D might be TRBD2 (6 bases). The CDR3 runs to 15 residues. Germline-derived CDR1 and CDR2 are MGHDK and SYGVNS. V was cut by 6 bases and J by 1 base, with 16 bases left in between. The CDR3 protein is CASSRVNSGSYEQYF. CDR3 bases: TGTGCCAGCAGCCGGGTTAATAGCGGTTCCTACGAGCAGTACTTC.

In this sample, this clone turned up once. The CDR3 bases are TGTGCCAGCAGCTCCACACACGACAGGGGCCCGAATCAGCCCCAGCATTTT. Its translation is CASSSTHDRGPNQPQHF. The V call is TRBV7-9, the J call TRBJ1-5; 8 nucleotides agree with TRBD1. The V and J ends lost 4 bases and 4 bases, in that order; junction bases with no gene match: 12. Germline CDR1 reads SEHNR; CDR2 reads FQNEAQ (reference sequence). The CDR3 contains 17 residues.

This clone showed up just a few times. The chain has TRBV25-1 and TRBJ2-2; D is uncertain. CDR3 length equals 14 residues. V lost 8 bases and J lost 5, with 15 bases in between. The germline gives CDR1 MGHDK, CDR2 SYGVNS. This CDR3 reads CASVPSGFTGELFF. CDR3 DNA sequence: TGTGCCAGCGTCCCCTCCGGGTTTACCGGGGAGCTGTTTTTT.

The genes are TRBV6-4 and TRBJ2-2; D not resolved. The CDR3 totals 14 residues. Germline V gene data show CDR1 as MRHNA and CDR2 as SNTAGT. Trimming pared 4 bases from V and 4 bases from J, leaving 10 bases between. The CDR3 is CASSAAPGTGELFF. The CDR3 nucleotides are TGTGCCAGCAGTGCTGCCCCAGGCACCGGGGAGCTGTTTTTT.

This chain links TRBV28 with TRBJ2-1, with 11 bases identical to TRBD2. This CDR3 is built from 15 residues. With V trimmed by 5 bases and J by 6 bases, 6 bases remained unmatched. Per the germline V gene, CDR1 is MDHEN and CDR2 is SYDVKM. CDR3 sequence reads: CASSPGLAEANEQFF. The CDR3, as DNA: TGTGCCAGCAGTCCGGGACTAGCGGAGGCCAATGAGCAGTTCTTC.

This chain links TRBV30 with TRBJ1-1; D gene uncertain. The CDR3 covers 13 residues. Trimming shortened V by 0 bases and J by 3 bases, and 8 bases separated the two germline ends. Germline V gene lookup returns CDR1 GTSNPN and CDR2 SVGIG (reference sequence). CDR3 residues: CAWSVLGDTEAFF. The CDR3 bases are TGTGCCTGGAGTGTACTCGGAGACACTGAAGCTTTCTTT.

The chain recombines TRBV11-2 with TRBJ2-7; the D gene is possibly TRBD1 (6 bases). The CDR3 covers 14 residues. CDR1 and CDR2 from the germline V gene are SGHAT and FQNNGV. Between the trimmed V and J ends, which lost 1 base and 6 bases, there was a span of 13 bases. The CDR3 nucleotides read TGTGCCAGCAGCTTAGCGTGGGACACCGGCGAGCAGTACTTC. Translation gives CASSLAWDTGEQYF.

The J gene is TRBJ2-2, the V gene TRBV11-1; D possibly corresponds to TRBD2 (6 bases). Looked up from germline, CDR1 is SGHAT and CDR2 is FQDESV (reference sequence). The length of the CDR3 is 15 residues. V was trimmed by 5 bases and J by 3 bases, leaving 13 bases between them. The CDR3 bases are TGTGCCAGCAGCCTACCGGGACTTGACACCGGGGAGCTGTTTTTT. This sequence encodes CASSLPGLDTGELFF. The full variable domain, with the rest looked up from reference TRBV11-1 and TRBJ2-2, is EAEVAQSPRYKITEKSQAVAFWCDPISGHATLYWYRQILGQGPELLVQFQDESVVDDSQLPKDRFSAERLKGVDSTLKIQPAELGDSAMYLCASSLPGLDTGELFFGEGSRLTVL.

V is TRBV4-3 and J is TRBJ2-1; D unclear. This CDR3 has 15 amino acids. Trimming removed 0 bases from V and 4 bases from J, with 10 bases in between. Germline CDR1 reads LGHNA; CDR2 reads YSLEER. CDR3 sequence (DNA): TGCGCCAGCAGCCAAGAGTCTACCCTATACAATGAGCAGTTCTTC. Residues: CASSQESTLYNEQFF.

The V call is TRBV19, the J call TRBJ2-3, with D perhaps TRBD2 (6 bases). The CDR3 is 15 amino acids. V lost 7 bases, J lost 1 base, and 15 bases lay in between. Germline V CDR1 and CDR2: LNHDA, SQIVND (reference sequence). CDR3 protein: CASNGGRARTDTQYF. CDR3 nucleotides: TGTGCCAGTAATGGGGGGAGAGCCCGCACAGATACGCAGTATTTT.